This TCR beta chain appears in the sequencing data of a study of T cell repertoires in cytomegalovirus infection. Whole-study context: Both CMV infection and a matching HLA type were indicated by public TCR beta signatures. Study outcomes and limitations: Adding up the frequency of public TCR beta families identified people who carried CMV plus the relevant HLA. HLA-C-restricted CMV clonotypes gave the most frequent clonotype in two of eight donors.

Concerning this clonotype: No antigen is known for it.

TCRdb re-analysed the reads in MiXCR, keeping a single row per CDR3 protein. Among 750,000 to 950,000 distinct CDR3 sequences listed, 25% to 30% were seen once. CDR1 LNHDA and CDR2 SQIVND come from the germline V gene (reference sequence). The CDR3 length is 12 residues. V lost 3 bases and J 4 bases, leaving 6 bases between the germline ends. J is TRBJ1-2 and V is TRBV19; D uncertain. The TCR sequence derives from a human donor in good health (CMV status not recorded). Some clones in this sample may be carry-over from other donors' samples. The sequencing here drew on cultured CD8+ T cells from PBMCs, taken from culture after CMV antigen stimulation. The CDR3 reads CASSMDGYGYTF. CDR3 coding DNA: TGTGCCAGTAGTATGGACGGCTATGGCTACACCTTC.